This T cell receptor (beta chain) was recorded in a study of T cell changes during pregnancy in multiple sclerosis. Germline values: CDR1 LNHDA, CDR2 SQIVND (reference sequence). There are 14 residues in the CDR3. The trim removed 5 bases at V and 4 bases at J, leaving 7 bases unmatched. Only one count was recorded for this clone. Sequencing was performed with immunoSEQ multiplex PCR; in TCRdb, only in-frame clones are kept and a portion is missing. This sample has about 94,000 clones, with over 90% found just once. The specimen comprised peripheral blood, sampled in the third trimester of pregnancy. The chain combines TRBV19 with TRBJ1-2; 7 bases align to TRBD1. The sequence was collected from a female donor with multiple sclerosis, enrolled in a pregnancy study. The CDR3 loop reads CASSEGGTGYGYTF. In DNA, the CDR3 is TGTGCCAGTAGTGAAGGGGGCACGGGCTATGGCTACACCTTC.